This entry features one T cell receptor (beta chain) sequence. Its antigen is unknown. Autoimmune disease history or systemic immunosuppression meant exclusion. This entry is derived from a study of OX40 agonist ivuxolimab in advanced cancers. About the study: Across the patients, intravenous ivuxolimab was delivered every 2 weeks at 0.01 to 10 mg/kg. Three dose-escalation patients had partial responses: one with hepatocellular carcinoma and two with cutaneous melanoma.

CDR1 SEHNR and CDR2 FQNEAQ come from the germline V gene (reference sequence). This CDR3 has 17 amino acids. After removal of 4 bases from V and 3 bases from J, the junction contained 12 bases not matched to a gene. Overall study results and limits: CD8+ T cells averaged more expanded clones than CD4+.

This table comes from immunoSEQ multiplex PCR, and its TCRdb copy is limited to in-frame clones, with some not included. The sample yields roughly 30,000 clones, about nine tenths seen once. The rearrangement joins TRBV7-9 to TRBJ2-1, with TRBD2 matching 7 bases. The input for sequencing was CD4+ or CD8+ T cells sorted from blood, taken in a trial of the OX40 agonist ivuxolimab. The receptor comes from an adult with an advanced solid tumor such as melanoma, head and neck, liver or kidney cancer. The CDR3 nucleotides are TGTGCCAGCAGCTCCAATGAGCTAGCGGCTAGCTACAATGAGCAGTTCTTC. Encoded protein: CASSSNELAASYNEQFF.